The next 32 T cell receptor beta chains were all read from a single sample in a study of beta chain features in type 1 diabetes. Their cognate antigens are unknown. The entirety of the isolated RNA underwent reverse transcription, so expressed TCRB transcripts were sequenced. Libraries were prepared by immunoSEQ multiplex PCR; TCRdb keeps only in-frame clonotypes and omits some of them. This sample yields 300,000 or so clones, of which about a tenth are seen a single time; 1% belongs to the top ten. Study results and limitations: Moderate yet significant TCRB CDR3 shortening was seen in Type 1 diabetes patients in all four CD4+ subsets.

The sample taken for sequencing was central memory CD4+ T cells from blood. These receptors all come from a young man with type 1 diabetes.

This clone turned up a few times. This chain uses TRBV7-9 with TRBJ1-3; 7 bases match TRBD1. This CDR3 is 14 amino acids long. V lost 5 bases and J lost 6; bases outside the gene matches: 7. Per the germline V gene, CDR1 is SEHNR and CDR2 is FQNEAQ (reference sequence). DNA for the CDR3: TGTGCCAGCAGCCTACCGACAGGGTCAAACACCATATATTTT. Encoded protein: CASSLPTGSNTIYF. Drawing the rest from reference TRBV7-9 and TRBJ1-3, the complete variable domain is DTGVSQNPRHKITKRGQNVTFRCDPISEHNRLYWYRQTLGQGPEFLTYFQNEAQLEKSRLLSDRFSAERPKGSFSTLEIQRTEQGDSAMYLCASSLPTGSNTIYFGEGSWLTVV.

The table lists this clone with a few counts. V and J are TRBV7-9 and TRBJ1-1; no reliable D call. Per the germline V gene, CDR1 is SEHNR and CDR2 is FQNEAQ (reference sequence). V lost 3 bases, J lost 6 bases, and 11 bases lay in between. The CDR3 is 13 residues long. CDR3 region: CASSLEGGAEAFF. CDR3 coding DNA: TGTGCCAGCAGCTTGGAGGGCGGGGCTGAAGCTTTCTTT.

This clone turned up a few times. This rearrangement joins TRBV2 to TRBJ1-4; D gene uncertain. Trimming pared 7 bases from V and 4 bases from J, leaving 7 bases between. Germline V gene lookup returns CDR1 SNHLY and CDR2 FYNNEI. This CDR3 comprises 12 residues. In DNA form, the CDR3 reads TGTGCCAGCAAGGAAGTTAATGAAAAACTGTTTTTT. Amino acid sequence: CASKEVNEKLFF.

This clone was detected only a few times. This sequence joins TRBV9 and TRBJ1-2; TRBD1 agrees at 9 bases. Germline V gene data show CDR1 as SGDLS and CDR2 as YYNGEE. CDR3 length equals 13 residues. V gave up 0 bases and J gave up 8 bases; unmatched junction bases: 2. Here the CDR3 reads CASSVDRGRGYTF. The CDR3 coding sequence is TGTGCCAGCAGCGTAGACAGGGGGCGCGGCTACACCTTC.

This clone has more than one count but fewer than ten. This rearrangement joins TRBV9 to TRBJ1-2; no clear D. Germline lookup yields CDR1 SGDLS and CDR2 YYNGEE. The germline V and J ends were trimmed by 3 bases and 7 bases, with 10 bases remaining between them. The CDR3 sequence is 12 residues long. As DNA, the CDR3 is TGTGCCAGCAGCGGTAGGGATGGTGGCTACACCTTC. The encoded protein is CASSGRDGGYTF.

Concerning this clone: This sequence may be a read error, since a much larger clone differs from it by one base. The chain recombines TRBV7-2 with TRBJ2-5, with D possibly matching TRBD1 (5 bases). The J call may be in error: the DNA end matches TRBJ2-7 better. Germline V lookup: CDR1 SGHTA, CDR2 FQGNSA. This CDR3 contains 14 residues. Here the CDR3 reads CASSYSAGSVEQYF. DNA for the CDR3: TGTGCCAGCAGCTACTCGGCAGGGTCCGTCGAGCAGTACTTC.

In this sample, this clone turned up a few times. The chain uses TRBV5-6 and TRBJ1-1; D not resolved. The V gene lost 6 bases and the J gene lost 7 bases, with 13 bases spanning the gap. The CDR3 runs 12 residues. The germline CDR1 and CDR2 sequences are SGHDT and YYEEEE. The CDR3 is CASTLGIDEAFF. The CDR3, as DNA: TGTGCCAGCACCCTCGGGATAGATGAAGCTTTCTTT.

The chain has TRBV25-1 and TRBJ2-2, with 9 bases aligning to TRBD1. The V gene's germline CDR1 is MGHDK and CDR2 SYGVNS. The J segment lost 5 bases and the V segment lost 3 bases, leaving 4 bases of the junction unmatched. This CDR3 comprises 15 residues. The CDR3 sequence is CASSEGQGGTGELFF. CDR3 coding DNA: TGTGCCAGCAGTGAGGGACAGGGAGGGACCGGGGAGCTGTTTTTT.

This clone was counted between two and nine times. The chain employs TRBV10-3 and TRBJ2-3; D possibly matches TRBD1 or TRBD2 (5 bases each). The CDR3 spans 17 residues. V lost 0 bases and J 0 bases, leaving 13 bases between the germline ends. Per the germline V gene, CDR1 is ENHRY and CDR2 is SYGVKD. This CDR3 reads CAISESGWDPSTDTQYF. CDR3 sequence (DNA): TGTGCCATCAGTGAGTCCGGCTGGGACCCTAGCACAGATACGCAGTATTTT.

This clone has more than one count but fewer than ten. The chain couples TRBV29-1 to TRBJ1-3; no reliable D call. With 7 bases removed from V and 1 base from J, the gap between germline ends came to 11 bases. The V gene's germline CDR1 is SQVTM and CDR2 ANQGSEA. The CDR3 is made up of 13 amino acids. Written as DNA, the CDR3 is TGCAGCGCTACCTGGGGATCTGGAAACACCATATATTTT. Its translation: CSATWGSGNTIYF.

DNA of the CDR3: TGTGCCAGCAGCCCCTCTGAGGGGTGGTACTATGGCTACACCTTC. As protein: CASSPSEGWYYGYTF. The rearrangement links TRBV7-2 to TRBJ1-2; D might be TRBD1 (5 bases). The CDR3 consists of 15 residues. CDR1 is SGHTA and CDR2 is FQGNSA in the germline V gene. Trimming removed 5 bases at V and 3 bases at J, with 16 bases between.

The V call is TRBV5-1, the J call TRBJ1-4; D is perhaps TRBD1 (6 bases). The CDR3 sequence is 15 residues long. The germline CDR1 and CDR2 sequences are SGHRS and YFSETQ. Trimming removed 4 bases at V and 5 bases at J, with 15 bases between. The chain's CDR3 is CASSETGRANEKLFF. The DNA of the CDR3 is TGCGCCAGCAGCGAAACAGGGAGGGCAAATGAAAAACTGTTTTTT.

V usage is TRBV10-1 and J usage is TRBJ2-3; no reliable D call. Looked up from germline, CDR1 is WNHNN and CDR2 is SYGVQD (reference sequence). The CDR3 runs to 12 residues. V was cut by 5 bases and J by 0 bases, with 3 bases left in between. CDR3: CASSRSTDTQYF. The CDR3 DNA reads as TGCGCCAGCAGTAGAAGCACAGATACGCAGTATTTT.

The genes are TRBV7-2 and TRBJ1-2, with D uncertain. Trimming took 0 bases from V and 0 from J, leaving 8 bases between them. The CDR3 has 15 amino acids. Germline values: CDR1 SGHTA, CDR2 FQGNSA. The DNA for the CDR3 is TGTGCCAGCAGCTTAGCTCTTCTAGCTAACTATGGCTACACCTTC. It specifies CASSLALLANYGYTF. The variable domain in full, with the rest retrieved from reference TRBV7-2 and TRBJ1-2, is GAGVSQSPSNKVTEKGKDVELRCDPISGHTALYWYRQSLGQGLEFLIYFQGNSAPDKSGLPSDRFSAERTGGSVSTLTIQRTQQEDSAVYLCASSLALLANYGYTFGSGTRLTVV.

The V call is TRBV2, the J call TRBJ2-3, with TRBD1 matching over 7 bases. Germline CDR1 is SNHLY and CDR2 is FYNNEI. V dropped 6 bases and J dropped 3; count of bases not matched to a gene: 9. The CDR3 has 15 residues. This CDR3 reads CASSRNRGQTDTQYF. In nucleotides, the CDR3 is TGTGCCAGCAGCCGAAACAGGGGCCAGACAGATACGCAGTATTTT.

This clone occurred a few times. The gene calls are TRBV12-5 and TRBJ1-1; TRBD1 might be the D (6 bases). Germline V gives CDR1 LGHNT, CDR2 FRNRAP. CDR3 length: 14 amino acids. V gave up 1 base and J gave up 4 bases, with 10 bases separating them. CDR3: CASGLGDNPTEAFF. The CDR3 bases are TGTGCTAGTGGTTTGGGGGACAATCCCACTGAAGCTTTCTTT.

Many counts were recorded for this clone. The CDR3, as DNA: TGTGCCAGCAGCCGCTCCGGGACTCCAGGTTCGCAGTATTTT. Its protein product is CASSRSGTPGSQYF. This rearrangement joins TRBV13 to TRBJ2-3; perhaps TRBD2 as D (6 bases). Germline V gene lookup returns CDR1 PRHDT and CDR2 FYEKMQ (reference sequence). Deletions cut 5 bases from V and 10 bases from J, with 19 bases between. The CDR3 sequence is 14 residues long.

This clone came up many times. The chain uses TRBV2 and TRBJ1-3; D unclear. Germline V gene lookup returns CDR1 SNHLY and CDR2 FYNNEI. With 3 bases removed from V and 3 bases from J, the gap between germline ends came to 6 bases. The CDR3 runs to 13 residues. Here the CDR3 DNA reads TGTGCCAGCAGTGACCGAAATGGAAACACCATATATTTT. This sequence encodes CASSDRNGNTIYF.

The chain uses TRBV10-1 and TRBJ2-5, with D possibly matching TRBD1 (6 bases). The CDR3 contains 14 residues. The germline gives CDR1 WNHNN, CDR2 SYGVQD (reference sequence). V was pared by 3 bases and J by 4 bases, with 12 bases between. CDR3 residues: CASSDTGRGETQYF. CDR3 nucleotide sequence: TGCGCCAGCAGTGATACAGGGCGCGGAGAGACCCAGTACTTC.

The rearrangement links TRBV27 to TRBJ1-5; a possible D gene is TRBD1 (6 bases). The CDR3 runs to 15 residues. The V end was cut by 5 bases, the J end by 4 bases, with 15 bases between. The germline V gene has CDR1 MNHEY and CDR2 SMNVEV (reference sequence). The CDR3 loop is CASSQRTDINQPQHF. CDR3 coding DNA: TGTGCCAGCAGTCAGAGGACAGATATTAATCAGCCCCAGCATTTT.

This chain connects TRBV14 to TRBJ2-3; no reliable D call. This CDR3 comprises 15 residues. Trimming left V 4 bases short and J 0 bases short, with 11 bases between. Looked up from germline, CDR1 is SGHDN and CDR2 is FVKESK. DNA for the CDR3: TGTGCCAGCAGCCCTCTTTTGAGGAGCACAGATACGCAGTATTTT. Protein product: CASSPLLRSTDTQYF.

The chain combines TRBV27 with TRBJ2-7, with D unresolved. Germline CDR1 is MNHEY and CDR2 is SMNVEV (reference sequence). V gave up 3 bases and J gave up 7 bases, with 13 bases separating them. The CDR3 consists of 13 residues. CDR3 region: CASSFSGSVEQYF. CDR3 coding DNA: TGTGCCAGCAGTTTTAGTGGCTCGGTAGAGCAGTACTTC.

V usage is TRBV20-1 and J usage is TRBJ2-7, with unresolved D. V was clipped by 5 bases and J by 3 bases, with 8 bases between them. The CDR3 totals 11 residues. Germline V CDR1 and CDR2: DFQATT, SNEGSKA (reference sequence). The CDR3 spells CSAVRNYEQYF. DNA of the CDR3: TGCAGTGCTGTAAGGAACTACGAGCAGTACTTC.

The chain recombines TRBV4-3 with TRBJ2-5, with TRBD1 matching 7 bases. J was trimmed by 1 base and V by 2 bases; bases with no gene match: 7. The germline V gene encodes CDR1 LGHNA and CDR2 YSLEER. This CDR3 has 16 amino acids. CDR3 bases: TGCGCCAGCAGCCAACACTTCGGACAGGTCCAAGAGACCCAGTACTTC. It codes for CASSQHFGQVQETQYF.

This clone has only a few counts. The gene calls are TRBV18 and TRBJ1-3; no firm D call. Germline-derived CDR1 and CDR2 are KGHSH and LQKENI. The V end was cut by 2 bases, the J end by 0 bases, with 8 bases between. CDR3 size: 15 residues. The CDR3: CASSPNSLSGNTIYF. The CDR3 DNA is TGTGCCAGCTCACCAAACAGCCTCTCTGGAAACACCATATATTTT.

The rearrangement joins TRBV23-1 to TRBJ1-3; D gene unclear. TRBV23-1 is an open reading frame whose function is uncertain. This CDR3 has 18 residues. V lost 4 bases to trimming and J lost 0 bases, with 19 bases between them. The CDR3 coding sequence is TGCGCCAGCAGTCGCAAGACCTGTTATCCCGTCTCTGGAAACACCATATATTTT. Protein sequence: CASSRKTCYPVSGNTIYF.

This clone was counted at least ten times. This chain links TRBV14 with TRBJ1-1, with D uncertain. The CDR3 runs to 15 residues. Germline loops: CDR1 SGHDN, CDR2 FVKESK. Trimming removed 2 bases at V and 1 base at J, with 11 bases between. CDR3 nucleotides: TGTGCCAGCAGCCAACACAGACACTGGAACACTGAAGCTTTCTTT. Its protein is CASSQHRHWNTEAFF.

Only a few counts were recorded for this clone. This chain links TRBV28 with TRBJ1-5; TRBD1 is a possible D gene (5 bases). The CDR3 is 13 residues long. Germline V lookup: CDR1 MDHEN, CDR2 SYDVKM. Deletions cut 8 bases from V and 5 bases from J, with 13 bases between. DNA for the CDR3: TGTGCCAGCGGGAGAGGAGGGGATCAGCCCCAGCATTTT. Encoded protein: CASGRGGDQPQHF.

The rearrangement links TRBV7-9 to TRBJ2-3; D remains unclear. V was clipped by 2 bases and J by 6 bases, with 6 bases between them. Germline V gene lookup returns CDR1 SEHNR and CDR2 FQNEAQ (reference sequence). CDR3 size: 12 residues. Here the CDR3 DNA reads TGTGCCAGCAGCTTAAGGGTGGATACGCAGTATTTT. This encodes CASSLRVDTQYF.

The V gene is TRBV6-5, the J gene TRBJ2-1; the D gene is possibly TRBD1 (5 bases). The V end lost 6 bases, the J end lost 4 bases, and 16 bases lay between the germline ends. Germline CDR1 and CDR2: MNHEY and SVGAGI. The CDR3 is 15 residues long. This CDR3 is CASSHGQGSYNEQFF. The CDR3 DNA follows: TGTGCCAGCAGCCATGGGCAGGGCTCATACAATGAGCAGTTCTTC.

Notes on this clone: Other nucleotide sequences in the sample specify the same CDR3. This chain's CDR3 is CAISESGTLYGYTF. The CDR3 DNA is TGTGCCATCAGTGAGTCAGGGACCCTCTATGGCTACACCTTC. V is TRBV10-3 and J is TRBJ1-2; a possible D gene is TRBD1 (5 bases). Trimming removed 0 bases from V and 4 bases from J, with 9 bases in between. Germline CDR1 reads ENHRY; CDR2 reads SYGVKD. The CDR3 sequence is 14 residues long.

This clone has more than one count but fewer than ten. This chain connects TRBV7-2 to TRBJ2-4; D ambiguous. The germline V and J ends were trimmed by 5 bases and 5 bases, with 13 bases remaining between them. Per the germline V gene, CDR1 is SGHTA and CDR2 is FQGNSA. The CDR3 is 14 amino acids. CDR3 sequence (DNA): TGTGCCAGCAGCATCACGCCTCAGGAAAACATTCAGTACTTC. Translation: CASSITPQENIQYF. The full variable domain, rest sourced from reference TRBV7-2 and TRBJ2-4, is GAGVSQSPSNKVTEKGKDVELRCDPISGHTALYWYRQSLGQGLEFLIYFQGNSAPDKSGLPSDRFSAERTGGSVSTLTIQRTQQEDSAVYLCASSITPQENIQYFGAGTRLSVL.